This record covers a single T cell receptor beta chain. Its antigen is not known. The CDR3 sequence is 12 residues long. Trimming stripped 3 bases from V and 1 base from J, with 5 bases between. The germline gives CDR1 SQVTM, CDR2 ANQGSEA. TCRdb keeps only in-frame clones here, not all; method: immunoSEQ multiplex PCR. The sample shows more than 20,000 clones, about four fifths of them seen only once. The source of the sample is a study of PD-1 blockade in mismatch repair-deficient tumors. Study-wide points: After pembrolizumab, tumor-resident clones rose rapidly, then generally contracted before radiologic responses.

All patients were mismatch repair deficient, assessed by either PCR or immunohistochemistry. TCRs were sequenced from a few patients responding to pembrolizumab. The sequenced sample was peripheral blood, obtained 2 weeks after starting pembrolizumab. The chain has TRBV29-1 and TRBJ2-3, with D uncertain. The source of this sequence is an adult with mismatch repair-deficient cancer. This CDR3 reads CSVDQGTDTQYF. For the CDR3, the DNA is TGCAGCGTTGACCAGGGCACAGATACGCAGTATTTT.